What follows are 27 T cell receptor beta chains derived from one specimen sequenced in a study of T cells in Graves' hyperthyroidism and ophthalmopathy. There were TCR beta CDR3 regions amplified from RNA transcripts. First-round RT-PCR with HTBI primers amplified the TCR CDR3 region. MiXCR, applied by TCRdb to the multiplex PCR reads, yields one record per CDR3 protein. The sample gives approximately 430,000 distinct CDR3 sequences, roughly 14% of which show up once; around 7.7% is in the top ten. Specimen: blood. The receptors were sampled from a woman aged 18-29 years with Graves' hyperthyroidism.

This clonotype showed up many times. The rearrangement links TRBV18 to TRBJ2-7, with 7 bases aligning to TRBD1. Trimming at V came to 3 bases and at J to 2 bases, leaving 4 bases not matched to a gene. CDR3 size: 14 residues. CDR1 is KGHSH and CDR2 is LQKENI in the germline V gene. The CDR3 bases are TGTGCCAGCTCACCGACAGGGCGCACCTACGAGCAGTACTTC. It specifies CASSPTGRTYEQYF.

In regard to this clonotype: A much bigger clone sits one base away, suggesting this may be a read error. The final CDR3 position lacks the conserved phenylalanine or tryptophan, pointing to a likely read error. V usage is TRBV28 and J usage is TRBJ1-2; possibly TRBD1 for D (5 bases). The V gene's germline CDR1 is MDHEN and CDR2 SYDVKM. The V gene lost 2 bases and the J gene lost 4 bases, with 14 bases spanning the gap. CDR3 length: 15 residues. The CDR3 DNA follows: TGTGCCAGCAGTTTACCCAACGGGGGAACCTATGGCTACACCTCC. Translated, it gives CASSLPNGGTYGYTS.

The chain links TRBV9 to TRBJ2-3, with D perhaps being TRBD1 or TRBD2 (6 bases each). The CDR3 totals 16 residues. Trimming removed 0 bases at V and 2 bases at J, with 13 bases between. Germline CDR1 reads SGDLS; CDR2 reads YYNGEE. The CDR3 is CASSVVGGPNTDTQYF. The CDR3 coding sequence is TGTGCCAGCAGCGTAGTAGGGGGGCCCAACACAGATACGCAGTATTTT.

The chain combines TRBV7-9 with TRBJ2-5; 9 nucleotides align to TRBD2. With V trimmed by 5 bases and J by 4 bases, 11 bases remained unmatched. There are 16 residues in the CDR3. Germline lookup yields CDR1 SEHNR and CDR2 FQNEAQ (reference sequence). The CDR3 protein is CASSPLGAGGAETQYF. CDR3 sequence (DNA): TGTGCCAGCAGCCCCCTGGGGGCGGGAGGGGCAGAGACCCAGTACTTC.

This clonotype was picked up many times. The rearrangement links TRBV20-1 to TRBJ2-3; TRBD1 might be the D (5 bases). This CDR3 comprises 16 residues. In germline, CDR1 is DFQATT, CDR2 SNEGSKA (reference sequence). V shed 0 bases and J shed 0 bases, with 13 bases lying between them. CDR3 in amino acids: CSARDLRGFSTDTQYF. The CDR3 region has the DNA TGCAGTGCTAGAGATCTAAGGGGCTTTAGCACAGATACGCAGTATTTT.

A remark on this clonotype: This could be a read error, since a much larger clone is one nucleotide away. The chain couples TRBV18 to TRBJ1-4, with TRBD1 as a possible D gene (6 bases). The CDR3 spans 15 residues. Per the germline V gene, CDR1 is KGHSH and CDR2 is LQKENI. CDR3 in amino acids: CVSSPGAPSGEKLFF. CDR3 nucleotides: TGTGTCAGCTCACCGGGGGCCCCTTCAGGGGAAAAACTGTTTTTT.

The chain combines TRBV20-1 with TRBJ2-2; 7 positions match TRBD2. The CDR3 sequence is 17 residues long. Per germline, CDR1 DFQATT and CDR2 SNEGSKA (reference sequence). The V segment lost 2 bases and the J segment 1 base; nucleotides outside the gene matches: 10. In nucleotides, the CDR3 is TGCAGTGCTAGAAGGGCGGGAGTGAGAGTGAACACCGGGGAGCTGTTTTTT. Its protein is CSARRAGVRVNTGELFF.

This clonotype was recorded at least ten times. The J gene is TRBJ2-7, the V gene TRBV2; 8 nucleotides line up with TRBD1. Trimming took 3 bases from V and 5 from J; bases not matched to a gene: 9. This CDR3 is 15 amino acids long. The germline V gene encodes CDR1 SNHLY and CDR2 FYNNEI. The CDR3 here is CASSEKDRAADEQYF. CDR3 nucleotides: TGTGCCAGCAGTGAGAAGGACAGGGCGGCAGACGAGCAGTACTTC.

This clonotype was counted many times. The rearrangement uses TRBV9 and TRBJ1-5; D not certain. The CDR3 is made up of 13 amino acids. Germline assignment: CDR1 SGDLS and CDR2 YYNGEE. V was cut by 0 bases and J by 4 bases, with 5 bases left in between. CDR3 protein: CASSVGENQPQHF. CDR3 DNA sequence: TGTGCCAGCAGCGTAGGAGAAAATCAGCCCCAGCATTTT.

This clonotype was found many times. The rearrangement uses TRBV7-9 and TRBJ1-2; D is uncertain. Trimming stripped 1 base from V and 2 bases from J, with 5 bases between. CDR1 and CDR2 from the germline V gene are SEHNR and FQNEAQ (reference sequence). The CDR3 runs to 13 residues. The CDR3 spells CASSLEENYGYTF. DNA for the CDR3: TGTGCCAGCAGCTTAGAGGAAAACTATGGCTACACCTTC.

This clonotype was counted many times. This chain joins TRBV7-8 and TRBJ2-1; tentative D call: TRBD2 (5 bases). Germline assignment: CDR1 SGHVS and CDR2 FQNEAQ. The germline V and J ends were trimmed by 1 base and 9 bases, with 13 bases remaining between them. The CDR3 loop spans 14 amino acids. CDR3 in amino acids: CASSLVAPGIEQFF. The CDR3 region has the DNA TGTGCCAGCAGCTTAGTGGCCCCCGGGATTGAGCAGTTCTTC.

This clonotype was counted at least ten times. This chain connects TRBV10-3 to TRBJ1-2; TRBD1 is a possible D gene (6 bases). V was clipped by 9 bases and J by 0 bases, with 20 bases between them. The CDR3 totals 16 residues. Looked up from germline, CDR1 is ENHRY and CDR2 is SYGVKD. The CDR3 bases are TGTGCCATGACCGGGGGGCTGACAGCCACTAACTATGGCTACACCTTC. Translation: CAMTGGLTATNYGYTF.

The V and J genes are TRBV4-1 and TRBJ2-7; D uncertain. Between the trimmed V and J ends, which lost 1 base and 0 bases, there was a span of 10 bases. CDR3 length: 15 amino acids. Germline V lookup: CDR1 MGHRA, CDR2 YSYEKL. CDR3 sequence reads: CASSQGVTYSYEQYF. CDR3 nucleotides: TGCGCCAGCAGCCAAGGGGTGACATACTCCTACGAGCAGTACTTC.

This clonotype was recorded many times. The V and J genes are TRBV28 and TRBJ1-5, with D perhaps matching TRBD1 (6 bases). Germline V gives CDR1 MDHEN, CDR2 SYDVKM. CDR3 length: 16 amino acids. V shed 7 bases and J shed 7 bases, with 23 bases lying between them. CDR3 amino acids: CASTIGGGGGGQPQHF. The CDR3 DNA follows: TGTGCCAGCACTATTGGGGGTGGAGGGGGGGGACAGCCCCAGCATTTT.

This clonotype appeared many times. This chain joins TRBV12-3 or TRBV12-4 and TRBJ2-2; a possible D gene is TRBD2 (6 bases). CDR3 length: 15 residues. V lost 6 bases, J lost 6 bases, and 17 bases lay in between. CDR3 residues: CASRRLEARSGELFF. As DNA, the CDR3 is TGTGCCAGCAGAAGACTAGAGGCCCGATCCGGGGAGCTGTTTTTT.

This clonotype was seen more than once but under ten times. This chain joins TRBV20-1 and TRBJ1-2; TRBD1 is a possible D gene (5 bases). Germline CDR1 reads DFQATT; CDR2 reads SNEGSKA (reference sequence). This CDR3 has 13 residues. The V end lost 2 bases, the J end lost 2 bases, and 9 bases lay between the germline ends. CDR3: CSARTGGNYGYTF. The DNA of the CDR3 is TGCAGTGCTAGAACCGGGGGAAACTATGGCTACACCTTC.

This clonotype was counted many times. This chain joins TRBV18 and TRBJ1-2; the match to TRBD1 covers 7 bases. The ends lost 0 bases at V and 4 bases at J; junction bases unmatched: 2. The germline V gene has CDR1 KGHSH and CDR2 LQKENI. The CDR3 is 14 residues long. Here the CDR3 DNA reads TGTGCCAGCTCACCACCGGGACAGTTCTATGGCTACACCTTC. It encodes CASSPPGQFYGYTF.

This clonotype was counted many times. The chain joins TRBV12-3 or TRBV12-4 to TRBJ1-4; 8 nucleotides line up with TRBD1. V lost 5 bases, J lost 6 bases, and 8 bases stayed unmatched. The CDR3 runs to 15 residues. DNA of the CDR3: TGTGCCAGCAGTCACTCAGGACAGGGAGATGAAAAACTGTTTTTT. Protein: CASSHSGQGDEKLFF.

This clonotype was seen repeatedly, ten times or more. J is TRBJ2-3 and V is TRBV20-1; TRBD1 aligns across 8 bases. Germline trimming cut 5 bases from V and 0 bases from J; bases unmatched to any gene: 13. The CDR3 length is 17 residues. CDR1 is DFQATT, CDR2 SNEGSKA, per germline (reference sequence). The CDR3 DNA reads TGCAGTGCTGGTTTGCCCACAGGGGGGTACAGCACAGATACGCAGTATTTT. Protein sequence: CSAGLPTGGYSTDTQYF.

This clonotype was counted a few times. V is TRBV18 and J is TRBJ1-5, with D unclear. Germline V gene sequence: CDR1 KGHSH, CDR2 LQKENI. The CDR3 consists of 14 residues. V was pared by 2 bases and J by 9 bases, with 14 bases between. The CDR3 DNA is TGTGCCAGCTCACCAGGCGGGATCGGTGGGCCCCAGCATTTT. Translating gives CASSPGGIGGPQHF.

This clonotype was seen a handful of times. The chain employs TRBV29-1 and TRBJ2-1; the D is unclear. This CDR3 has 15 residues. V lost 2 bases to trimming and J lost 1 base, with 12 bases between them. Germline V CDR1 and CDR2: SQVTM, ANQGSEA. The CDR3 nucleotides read TGCAGCGTTGAATCAAGGGTCGCTTCCTACAATGAGCAGTTCTTC. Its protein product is CSVESRVASYNEQFF.

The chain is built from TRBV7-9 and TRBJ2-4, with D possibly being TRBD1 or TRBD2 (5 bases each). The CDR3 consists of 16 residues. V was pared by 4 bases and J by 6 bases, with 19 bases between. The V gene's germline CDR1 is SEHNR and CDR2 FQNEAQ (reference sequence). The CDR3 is CASSYPARGSGNIQYF. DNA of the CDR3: TGTGCCAGCAGCTACCCAGCGAGGGGTTCAGGAAACATTCAGTACTTC.

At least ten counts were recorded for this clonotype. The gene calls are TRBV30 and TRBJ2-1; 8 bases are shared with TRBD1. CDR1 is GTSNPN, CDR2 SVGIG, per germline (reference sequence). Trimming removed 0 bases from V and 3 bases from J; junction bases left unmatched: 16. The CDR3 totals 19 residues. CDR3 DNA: TGTGCCTGGAGTGTAAGCAGGGGGCTGAGAGAGGGCATCTACAATGAGCAGTTCTTC. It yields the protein CAWSVSRGLREGIYNEQFF.

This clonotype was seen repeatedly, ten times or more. The CDR3 DNA sequence: TGTGCCTGGGCACTAGCGGGAGGGAATACGCAGTATTTT. Its translation: CAWALAGGNTQYF. The gene calls are TRBV30 and TRBJ2-3; the match to TRBD2 covers 13 bases. This CDR3 contains 13 residues. V lost 5 bases to trimming and J lost 7 bases; unmatched junction nucleotides: 3. Germline V gives CDR1 GTSNPN, CDR2 SVGIG (reference sequence).

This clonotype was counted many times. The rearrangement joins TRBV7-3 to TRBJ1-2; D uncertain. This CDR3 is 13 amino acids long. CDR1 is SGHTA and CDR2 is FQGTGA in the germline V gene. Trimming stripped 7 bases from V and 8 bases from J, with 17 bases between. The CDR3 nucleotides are TGTGCCAGCAAGGGAGGGAGTCTCGGGGGCTACACCTTC. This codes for CASKGGSLGGYTF.

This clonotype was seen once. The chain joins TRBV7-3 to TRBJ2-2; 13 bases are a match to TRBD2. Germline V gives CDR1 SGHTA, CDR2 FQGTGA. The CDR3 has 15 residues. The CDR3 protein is CARGLAGAPTGELFF. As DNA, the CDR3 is TGTGCGAGAGGACTAGCGGGAGCGCCCACCGGGGAGCTGTTTTTT.

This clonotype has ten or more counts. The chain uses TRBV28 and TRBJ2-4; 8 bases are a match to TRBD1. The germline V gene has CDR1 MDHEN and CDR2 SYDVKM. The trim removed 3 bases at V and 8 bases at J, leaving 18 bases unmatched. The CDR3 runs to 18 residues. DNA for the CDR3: TGTGCCAGCAGTTTGACCCCATGGCCAGGGGGCGCCGGGGACATTCAGTACTTC. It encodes CASSLTPWPGGAGDIQYF.